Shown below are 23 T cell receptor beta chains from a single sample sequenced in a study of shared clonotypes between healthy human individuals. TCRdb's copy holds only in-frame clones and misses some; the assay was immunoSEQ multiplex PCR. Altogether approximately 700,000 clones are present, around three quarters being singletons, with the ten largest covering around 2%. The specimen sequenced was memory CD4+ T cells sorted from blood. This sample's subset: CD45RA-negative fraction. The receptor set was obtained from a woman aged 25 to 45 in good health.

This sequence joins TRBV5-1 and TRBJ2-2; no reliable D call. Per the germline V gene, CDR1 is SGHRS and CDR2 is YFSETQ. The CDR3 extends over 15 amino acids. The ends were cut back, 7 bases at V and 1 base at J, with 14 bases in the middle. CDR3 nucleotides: TGCGCCAGCGCCGGTGGTGGGTGGAACACCGGGGAGCTGTTTTTT. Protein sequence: CASAGGGWNTGELFF.

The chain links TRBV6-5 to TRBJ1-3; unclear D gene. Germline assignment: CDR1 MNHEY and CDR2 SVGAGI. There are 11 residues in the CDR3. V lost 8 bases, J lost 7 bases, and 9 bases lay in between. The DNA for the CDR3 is TGTGCCAGCGCTGCGGGGAACACCATATATTTT. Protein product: CASAAGNTIYF.

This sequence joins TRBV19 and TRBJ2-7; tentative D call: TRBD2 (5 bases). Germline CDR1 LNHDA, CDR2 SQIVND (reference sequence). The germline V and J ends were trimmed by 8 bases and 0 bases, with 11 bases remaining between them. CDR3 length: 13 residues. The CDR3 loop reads CASGPGSSYEQYF. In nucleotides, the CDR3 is TGTGCCAGTGGACCGGGATCCTCCTACGAGCAGTACTTC.

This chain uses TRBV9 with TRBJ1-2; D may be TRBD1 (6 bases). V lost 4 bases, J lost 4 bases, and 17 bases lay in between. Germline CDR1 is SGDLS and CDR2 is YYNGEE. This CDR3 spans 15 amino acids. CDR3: CASSTKTGVSYGYTF. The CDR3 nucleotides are TGTGCCAGCAGCACGAAGACAGGAGTATCCTATGGCTACACCTTC. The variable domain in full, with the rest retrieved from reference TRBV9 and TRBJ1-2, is DSGVTQTPKHLITATGQRVTLRCSPRSGDLSVYWYQQSLDQGLQFLIQYYNGEERAKGNILERFSAQQFPDLHSELNLSSLELGDSALYFCASSTKTGVSYGYTFGSGTRLTVV.

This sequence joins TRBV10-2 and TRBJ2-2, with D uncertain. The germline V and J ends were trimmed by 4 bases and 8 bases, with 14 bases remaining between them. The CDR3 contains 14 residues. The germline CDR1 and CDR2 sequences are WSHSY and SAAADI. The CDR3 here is CASSADATAGELFF. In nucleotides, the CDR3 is TGCGCCAGCAGTGCGGACGCCACGGCTGGGGAGCTGTTTTTT.

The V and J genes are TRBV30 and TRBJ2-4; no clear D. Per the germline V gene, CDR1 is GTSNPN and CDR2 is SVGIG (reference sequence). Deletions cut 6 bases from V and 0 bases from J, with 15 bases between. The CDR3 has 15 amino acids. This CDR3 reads CACRTEKLAKNIQYF. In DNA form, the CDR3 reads TGTGCCTGCAGAACAGAAAAATTAGCCAAAAACATTCAGTACTTC. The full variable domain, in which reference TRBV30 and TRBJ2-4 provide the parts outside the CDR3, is SQTIHQWPATLVQPVGSPLSLECTVEGTSNPNLYWYRQAAGRGLQLLFYSVGIGQISSEVPQNLSASRPQDRQFILSSKKLLLSDSGFYLCACRTEKLAKNIQYFGAGTRLSVL.

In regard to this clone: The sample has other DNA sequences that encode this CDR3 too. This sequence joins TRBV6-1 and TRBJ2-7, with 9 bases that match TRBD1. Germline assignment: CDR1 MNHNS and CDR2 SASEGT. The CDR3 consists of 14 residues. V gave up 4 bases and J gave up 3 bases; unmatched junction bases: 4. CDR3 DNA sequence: TGTGCCAGCAGTGTCGGGACAGGGAACTACGAGCAGTACTTC. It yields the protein CASSVGTGNYEQYF.

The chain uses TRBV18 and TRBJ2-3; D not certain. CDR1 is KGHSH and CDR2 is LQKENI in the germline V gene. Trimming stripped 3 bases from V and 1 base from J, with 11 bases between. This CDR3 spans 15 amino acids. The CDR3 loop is CASSPPFGGTDTQYF. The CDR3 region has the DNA TGTGCCAGCTCACCCCCCTTTGGGGGCACAGATACGCAGTATTTT. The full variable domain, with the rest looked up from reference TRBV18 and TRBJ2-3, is NAGVMQNPRHLVRRRGQEARLRCSPMKGHSHVYWYRQLPEEGLKFMVYLQKENIIDESGMPKERFSAEFPKEGPSILRIQQVVRGDSAAYFCASSPPFGGTDTQYFGPGTRLTVL.

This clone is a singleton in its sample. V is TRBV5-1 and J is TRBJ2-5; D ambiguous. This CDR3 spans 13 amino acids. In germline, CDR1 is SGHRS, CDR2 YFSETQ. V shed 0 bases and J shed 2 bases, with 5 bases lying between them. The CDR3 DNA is TGCGCCAGCAGCTTGGGGGTTCAAGAGACCCAGTACTTC. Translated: CASSLGVQETQYF. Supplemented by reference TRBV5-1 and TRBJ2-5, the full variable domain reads KAGVTQTPRYLIKTRGQQVTLSCSPISGHRSVSWYQQTPGQGLQFLFEYFSETQRNKGNFPGRFSGRQFSNSRSEMNVSTLELGDSALYLCASSLGVQETQYFGPGTRLLVL.

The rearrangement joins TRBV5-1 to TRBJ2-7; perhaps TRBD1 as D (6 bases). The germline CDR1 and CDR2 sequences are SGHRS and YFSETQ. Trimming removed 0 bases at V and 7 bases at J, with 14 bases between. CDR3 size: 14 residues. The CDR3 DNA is TGCGCCAGCAGCTTGGATACAGGGTATCGGGAGCAGTACTTC. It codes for CASSLDTGYREQYF.

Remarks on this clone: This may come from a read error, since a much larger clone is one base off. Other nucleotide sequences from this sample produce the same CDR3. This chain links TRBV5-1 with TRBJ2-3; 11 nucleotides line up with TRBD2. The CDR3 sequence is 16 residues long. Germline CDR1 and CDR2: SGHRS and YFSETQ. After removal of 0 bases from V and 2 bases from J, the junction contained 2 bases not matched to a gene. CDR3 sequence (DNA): TGCGCCAGCAGCTTGGGACTAGCGGGGCCCACAGATACGCAGTATTTT. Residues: CASSLGLAGPTDTQYF.

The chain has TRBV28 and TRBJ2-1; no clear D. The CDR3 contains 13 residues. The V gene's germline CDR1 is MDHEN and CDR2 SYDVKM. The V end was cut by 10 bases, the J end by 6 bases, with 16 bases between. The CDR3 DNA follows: TGTGCCATCACCGGGCCTCAAGGCAATGAGCAGTTCTTC. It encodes CAITGPQGNEQFF.

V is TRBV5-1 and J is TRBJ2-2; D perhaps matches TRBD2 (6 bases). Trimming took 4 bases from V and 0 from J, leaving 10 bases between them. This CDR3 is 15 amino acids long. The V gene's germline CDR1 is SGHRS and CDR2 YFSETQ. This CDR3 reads CASSRETANTGELFF. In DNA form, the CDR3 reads TGCGCCAGCAGCCGGGAGACAGCGAACACCGGGGAGCTGTTTTTT.

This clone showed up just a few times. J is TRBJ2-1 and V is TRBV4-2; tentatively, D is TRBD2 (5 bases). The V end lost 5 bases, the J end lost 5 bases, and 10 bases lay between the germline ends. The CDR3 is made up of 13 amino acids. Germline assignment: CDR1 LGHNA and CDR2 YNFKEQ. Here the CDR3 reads CASSRERDNEQFF. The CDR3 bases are TGTGCCAGCAGCAGAGAGAGGGACAATGAGCAGTTCTTC.

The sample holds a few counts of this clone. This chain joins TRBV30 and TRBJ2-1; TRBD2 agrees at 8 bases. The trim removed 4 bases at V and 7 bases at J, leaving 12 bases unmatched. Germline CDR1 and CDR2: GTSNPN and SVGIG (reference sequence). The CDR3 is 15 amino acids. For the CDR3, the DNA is TGTGCCTGGACGGAGGTGGGGACTAGGTTGAATGAGCAGTTCTTC. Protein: CAWTEVGTRLNEQFF. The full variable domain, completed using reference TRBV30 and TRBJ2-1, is SQTIHQWPATLVQPVGSPLSLECTVEGTSNPNLYWYRQAAGRGLQLLFYSVGIGQISSEVPQNLSASRPQDRQFILSSKKLLLSDSGFYLCAWTEVGTRLNEQFFGPGTRLTVL.

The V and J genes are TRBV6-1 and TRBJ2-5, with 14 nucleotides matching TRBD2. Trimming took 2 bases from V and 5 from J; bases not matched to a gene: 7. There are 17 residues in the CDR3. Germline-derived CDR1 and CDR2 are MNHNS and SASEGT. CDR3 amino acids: CASSEIRLAGGPETQYF. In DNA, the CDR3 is TGTGCCAGCAGTGAAATCCGACTAGCGGGAGGGCCGGAGACCCAGTACTTC.

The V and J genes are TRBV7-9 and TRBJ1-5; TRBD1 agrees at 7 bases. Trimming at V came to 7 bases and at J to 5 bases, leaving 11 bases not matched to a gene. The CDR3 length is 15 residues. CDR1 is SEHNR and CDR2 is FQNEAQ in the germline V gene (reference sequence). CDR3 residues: CASTLTGEMDQPQHF. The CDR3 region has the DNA TGTGCCAGCACCCTAACAGGGGAAATGGATCAGCCCCAGCATTTT.

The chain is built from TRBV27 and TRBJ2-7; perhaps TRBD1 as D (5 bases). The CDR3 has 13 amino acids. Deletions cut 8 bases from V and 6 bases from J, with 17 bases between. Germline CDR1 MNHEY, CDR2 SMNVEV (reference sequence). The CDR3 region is CASGIRAGREQYF. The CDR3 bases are TGTGCCAGCGGAATTAGGGCAGGGCGCGAGCAGTACTTC.

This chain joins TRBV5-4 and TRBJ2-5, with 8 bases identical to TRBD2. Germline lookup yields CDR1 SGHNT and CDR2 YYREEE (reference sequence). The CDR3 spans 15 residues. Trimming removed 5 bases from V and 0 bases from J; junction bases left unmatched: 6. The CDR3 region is CASRTGLEYQETQYF. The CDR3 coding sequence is TGTGCCAGCAGGACGGGACTAGAGTACCAAGAGACCCAGTACTTC.

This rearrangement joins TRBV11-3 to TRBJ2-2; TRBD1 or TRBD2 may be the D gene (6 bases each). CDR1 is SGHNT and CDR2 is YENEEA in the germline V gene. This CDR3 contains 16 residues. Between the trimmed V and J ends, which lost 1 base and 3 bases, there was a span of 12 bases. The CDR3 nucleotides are TGTGCCAGCAGCTTAGTAGGGGGGCAGGACACCGGGGAGCTGTTTTTT. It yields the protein CASSLVGGQDTGELFF.

The CDR3 loop is CASSFSRDSYEQYF. CDR3 in DNA: TGTGCCAGCAGCTTTTCTCGCGACTCCTACGAGCAGTACTTC. J is TRBJ2-7 and V is TRBV11-2; no firm D call. This CDR3 is built from 14 residues. Germline V gene data show CDR1 as SGHAT and CDR2 as FQNNGV. V lost 3 bases and J 0 bases, leaving 9 bases between the germline ends.

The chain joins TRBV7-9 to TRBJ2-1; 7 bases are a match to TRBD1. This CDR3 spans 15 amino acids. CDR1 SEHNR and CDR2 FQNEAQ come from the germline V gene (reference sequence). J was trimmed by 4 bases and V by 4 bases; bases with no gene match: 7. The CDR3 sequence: CASSSRDRPYNEQFF. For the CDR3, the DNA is TGTGCCAGCAGCTCGAGGGACAGACCATACAATGAGCAGTTCTTC.

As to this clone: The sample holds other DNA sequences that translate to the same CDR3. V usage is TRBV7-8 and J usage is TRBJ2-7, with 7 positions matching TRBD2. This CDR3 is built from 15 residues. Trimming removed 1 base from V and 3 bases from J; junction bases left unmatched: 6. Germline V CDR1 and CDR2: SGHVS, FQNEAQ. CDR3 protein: CASSLVTGGDYEQYF. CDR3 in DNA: TGTGCCAGCAGCTTAGTTACGGGAGGAGACTACGAGCAGTACTTC.